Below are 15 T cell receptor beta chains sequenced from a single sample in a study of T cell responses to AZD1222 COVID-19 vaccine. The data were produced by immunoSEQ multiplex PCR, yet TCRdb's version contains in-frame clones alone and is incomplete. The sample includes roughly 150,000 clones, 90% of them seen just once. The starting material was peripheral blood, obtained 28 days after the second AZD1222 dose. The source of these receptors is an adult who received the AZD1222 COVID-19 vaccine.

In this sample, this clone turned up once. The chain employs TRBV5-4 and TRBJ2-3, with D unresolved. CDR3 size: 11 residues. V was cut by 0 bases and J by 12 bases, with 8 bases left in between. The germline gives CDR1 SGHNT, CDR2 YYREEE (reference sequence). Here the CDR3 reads CASSLGNHQYF. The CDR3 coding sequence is TGTGCCAGCAGCTTGGGGAATCATCAGTATTTT. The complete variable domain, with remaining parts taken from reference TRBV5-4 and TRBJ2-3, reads ETGVTQSPTHLIKTRGQQVTLRCSSQSGHNTVSWYQQALGQGPQFIFQYYREEENGRGNFPPRFSGLQFPNYSSELNVNALELDDSALYLCASSLGNHQYFGPGTRLTVL.

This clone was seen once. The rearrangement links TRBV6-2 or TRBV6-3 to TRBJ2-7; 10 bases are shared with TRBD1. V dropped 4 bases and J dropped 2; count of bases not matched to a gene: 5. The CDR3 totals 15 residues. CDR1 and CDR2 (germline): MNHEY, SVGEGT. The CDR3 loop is CASSSGTGDTYEQYF. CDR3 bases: TGTGCCAGCAGTTCCGGGACAGGGGACACCTACGAGCAGTACTTC.

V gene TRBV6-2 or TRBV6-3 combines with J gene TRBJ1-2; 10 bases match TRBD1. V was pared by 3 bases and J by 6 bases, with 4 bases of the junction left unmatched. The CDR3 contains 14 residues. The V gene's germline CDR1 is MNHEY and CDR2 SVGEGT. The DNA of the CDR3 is TGTGCCAGCAGTTATGTGGGACAGGGGCATGGCTACACCTTC. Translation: CASSYVGQGHGYTF.

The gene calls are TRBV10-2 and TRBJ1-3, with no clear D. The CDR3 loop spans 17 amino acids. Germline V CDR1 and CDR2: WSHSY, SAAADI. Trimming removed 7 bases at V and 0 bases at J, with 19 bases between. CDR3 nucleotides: TGCGCCAGCATGGGGATGGTGGGGTTGAGCTCTGGAAACACCATATATTTT. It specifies CASMGMVGLSSGNTIYF.

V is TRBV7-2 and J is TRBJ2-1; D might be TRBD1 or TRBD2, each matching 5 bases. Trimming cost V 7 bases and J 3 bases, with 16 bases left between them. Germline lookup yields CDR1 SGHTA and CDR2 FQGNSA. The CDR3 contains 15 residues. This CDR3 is CASNLGRGVYNEQFF. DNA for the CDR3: TGTGCCAGCAACCTAGGTAGAGGGGTCTACAATGAGCAGTTCTTC.

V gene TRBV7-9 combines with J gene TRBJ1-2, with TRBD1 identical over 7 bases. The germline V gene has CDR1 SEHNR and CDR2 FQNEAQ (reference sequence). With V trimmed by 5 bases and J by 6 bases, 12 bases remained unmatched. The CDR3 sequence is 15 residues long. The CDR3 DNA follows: TGTGCCAGCAGCCCCCTCCCCGACAGGGCTGATGGCTACACCTTC. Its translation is CASSPLPDRADGYTF.

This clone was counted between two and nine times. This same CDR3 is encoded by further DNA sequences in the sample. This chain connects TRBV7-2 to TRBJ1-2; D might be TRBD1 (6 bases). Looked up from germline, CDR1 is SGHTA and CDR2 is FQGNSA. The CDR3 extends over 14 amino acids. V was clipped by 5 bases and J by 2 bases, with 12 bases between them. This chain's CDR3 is CASSPRTENYGYTF. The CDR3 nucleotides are TGTGCCAGCAGCCCAAGGACAGAAAACTATGGCTACACCTTC.

The CDR3, as DNA: TGTGCCTGGAGTGTCGGGACAGGGGCTGGGGTCTATGGCTACACCTTC. Its translation: CAWSVGTGAGVYGYTF. The V and J genes are TRBV30 and TRBJ1-2; 10 nucleotides match TRBD1. This CDR3 has 16 residues. From germline, CDR1 is GTSNPN and CDR2 SVGIG (reference sequence). The V gene end was trimmed by 0 bases and the J gene end by 4 bases; junction bases not matched to a gene: 8. Filled out from reference TRBV30 and TRBJ1-2, the complete variable domain reads SQTIHQWPATLVQPVGSPLSLECTVEGTSNPNLYWYRQAAGRGLQLLFYSVGIGQISSEVPQNLSASRPQDRQFILSSKKLLLSDSGFYLCAWSVGTGAGVYGYTFGSGTRLTVV.

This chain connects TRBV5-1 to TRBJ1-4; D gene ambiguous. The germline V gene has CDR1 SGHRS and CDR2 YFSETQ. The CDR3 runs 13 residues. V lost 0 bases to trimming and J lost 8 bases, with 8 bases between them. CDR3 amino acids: CASSLEWAEKLFF. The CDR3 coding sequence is TGCGCCAGCAGCTTGGAGTGGGCAGAAAAACTGTTTTTT.

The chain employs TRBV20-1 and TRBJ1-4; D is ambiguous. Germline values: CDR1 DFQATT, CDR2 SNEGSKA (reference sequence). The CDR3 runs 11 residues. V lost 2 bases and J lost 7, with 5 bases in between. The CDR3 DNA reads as TGCAGTGCTAGATTAGGTGAAAAACTGTTTTTT. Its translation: CSARLGEKLFF.

This CDR3 is CASATQDTNTGELFF. The DNA for the CDR3 is TGTGCCAGCGCGACTCAAGACACGAACACCGGGGAGCTGTTTTTT. V gene TRBV27 combines with J gene TRBJ2-2; D call uncertain. Trimming pared 8 bases from V and 0 bases from J, leaving 13 bases between. Per germline, CDR1 MNHEY and CDR2 SMNVEV (reference sequence). This CDR3 has 15 amino acids.

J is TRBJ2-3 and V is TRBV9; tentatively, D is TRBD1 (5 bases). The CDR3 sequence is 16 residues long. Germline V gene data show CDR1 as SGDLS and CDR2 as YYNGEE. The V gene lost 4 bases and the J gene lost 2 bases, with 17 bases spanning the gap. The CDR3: CASSIDSRGDTDTQYF. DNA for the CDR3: TGTGCCAGCAGCATAGATAGTAGGGGTGACACAGATACGCAGTATTTT.

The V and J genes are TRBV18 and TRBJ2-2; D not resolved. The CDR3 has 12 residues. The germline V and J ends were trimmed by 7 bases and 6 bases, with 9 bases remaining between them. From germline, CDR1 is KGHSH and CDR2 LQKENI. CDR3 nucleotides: TGTGCCAGCTTCCGAGGATCCGGGGAGCTGTTTTTT. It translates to CASFRGSGELFF.

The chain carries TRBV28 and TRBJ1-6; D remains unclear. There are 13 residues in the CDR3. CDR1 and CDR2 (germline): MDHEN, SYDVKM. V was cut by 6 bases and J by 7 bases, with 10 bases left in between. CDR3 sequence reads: CASRRVNNSPLHF. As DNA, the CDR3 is TGTGCCAGCAGACGGGTCAACAATTCACCCCTCCACTTT.

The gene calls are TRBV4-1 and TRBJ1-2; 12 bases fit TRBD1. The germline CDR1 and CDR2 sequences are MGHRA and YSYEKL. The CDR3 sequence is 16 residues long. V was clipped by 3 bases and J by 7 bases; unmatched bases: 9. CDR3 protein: CASSQDLGQGASGYTF. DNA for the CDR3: TGCGCCAGCAGCCAGGACCTGGGACAGGGGGCGTCTGGCTACACCTTC.